The 17 T cell receptor beta chains below were found in one sample sequenced in a study of T cell responses to AZD1222 COVID-19 vaccine (dated by TCRdb to about 2021). Taken with the paper, the label for time point translates to: about 28 days (+/-7) after the second vaccine dose. Library preparation used the immunoSEQ multiplex PCR assay. TCRdb limited this immuneACCESS table to in-frame rearrangements with V and J called. A share of clones is missing; checked studies link under half to unresolved V genes, and the rest is unexplained. The sample includes 110,000 to 150,000 clones, with more than 70% observed a single time. Of the sample, more than 3% falls within the top ten clones. Material: peripheral blood, obtained 28 days after the second AZD1222 dose. These receptors were obtained from an adult who received the AZD1222 COVID-19 vaccine.

V is TRBV27 and J is TRBJ2-1, with TRBD2 matching over 14 bases. The germline V gene has CDR1 MNHEY and CDR2 SMNVEV (reference sequence). The V gene end was trimmed by 4 bases and the J gene end by 10 bases; junction bases not matched to a gene: 3. The CDR3 has 14 residues. This chain's CDR3 is CASSWTSGGIEQFF. Written as DNA, the CDR3 is TGTGCCAGCAGTTGGACTAGCGGGGGGATAGAGCAGTTCTTC.

The chain uses TRBV11-2 and TRBJ2-2; D possibly uses TRBD1 or TRBD2 (5 bases each). This CDR3 has 16 amino acids. Looked up from germline, CDR1 is SGHAT and CDR2 is FQNNGV. V lost 6 bases and J lost 4, with 18 bases in between. This CDR3 reads CASSPNTGPFTGELFF. The CDR3 bases are TGTGCCAGCAGTCCAAATACGGGACCCTTCACCGGGGAGCTGTTTTTT.

The rearrangement links TRBV6-5 to TRBJ1-2; 7 nucleotides line up with TRBD1. Per the germline V gene, CDR1 is MNHEY and CDR2 is SVGAGI. V gave up 8 bases and J gave up 6 bases; unmatched junction bases: 6. CDR3 size: 12 residues. The chain's CDR3 is CASSRDRDGYTF. The DNA for the CDR3 is TGTGCCAGCTCCCGAGACAGGGATGGCTACACCTTC.

The V and J genes are TRBV11-2 and TRBJ2-7, with 9 positions matching TRBD2. Per germline, CDR1 SGHAT and CDR2 FQNNGV. CDR3 length: 16 amino acids. Trimming removed 0 bases from V and 5 bases from J; junction bases left unmatched: 8. CDR3: CASSLEGSGGSDEQYF. CDR3 coding DNA: TGTGCCAGCAGCTTAGAGGGGAGCGGGGGGAGCGACGAGCAGTACTTC. The full variable domain, rest sourced from reference TRBV11-2 and TRBJ2-7, is EAGVAQSPRYKIIEKRQSVAFWCNPISGHATLYWYQQILGQGPKLLIQFQNNGVVDDSQLPKDRFSAERLKGVDSTLKIQPAKLEDSAVYLCASSLEGSGGSDEQYFGPGTRLTVT.

The genes are TRBV19 and TRBJ2-7; D unresolved. The CDR3 has 14 residues. The germline V gene has CDR1 LNHDA and CDR2 SQIVND (reference sequence). V lost 3 bases, J lost 1 base, and 10 bases lay in between. The CDR3 nucleotides are TGTGCCAGTAGTATCCCCGGAGTTTCCTACGAGCAGTACTTC. It is translated as CASSIPGVSYEQYF.

This chain uses TRBV4-2 with TRBJ1-1, with D unresolved. Germline V CDR1 and CDR2: LGHNA, YNFKEQ. The CDR3 spans 14 residues. The V end lost 0 bases, the J end lost 2 bases, and 7 bases lay between the germline ends. The DNA for the CDR3 is TGTGCCAGCAGCCAAGATGGGTTCAACACTGAAGCTTTCTTT. This codes for CASSQDGFNTEAFF.

The genes are TRBV3-1 (or the pseudogene TRBV3-2) and TRBJ2-1; no clear D gene. V dropped 2 bases and J dropped 10 bases, with 6 bases sitting between them. The CDR3 consists of 11 residues. Germline V gene data show CDR1 as LGHDT and CDR2 as YNNKEL (reference sequence). As DNA, the CDR3 is TGTGCCAGCAGCCAATCTCAGGAGCAGTTCTTC. Translation gives CASSQSQEQFF.

The chain recombines TRBV7-9 with TRBJ2-7; possibly TRBD2 for D (6 bases). The CDR3 consists of 14 residues. Trimming shortened V by 5 bases and J by 4 bases, and 15 bases separated the two germline ends. Germline V gene data show CDR1 as SEHNR and CDR2 as FQNEAQ (reference sequence). CDR3 residues: CASSPPGGGYEQYF. The CDR3 DNA is TGTGCCAGCAGCCCACCCGGGGGTGGGTACGAGCAGTACTTC.

J is TRBJ2-1 and V is TRBV11-2; 8 nucleotides match TRBD1. The V gene's germline CDR1 is SGHAT and CDR2 FQNNGV. This CDR3 has 14 amino acids. The J segment lost 5 bases and the V segment lost 5 bases, leaving 5 bases of the junction unmatched. The CDR3, as DNA: TGTGCCAGCAGCCAGGGACAGGACCACAATGAGCAGTTCTTC. Encoded protein: CASSQGQDHNEQFF. The variable domain in full, completed from reference TRBV11-2 and TRBJ2-1, reads EAGVAQSPRYKIIEKRQSVAFWCNPISGHATLYWYQQILGQGPKLLIQFQNNGVVDDSQLPKDRFSAERLKGVDSTLKIQPAKLEDSAVYLCASSQGQDHNEQFFGPGTRLTVL.

V is TRBV5-1 and J is TRBJ1-5, with D unclear. Trimming took 4 bases from V and 0 from J, leaving 8 bases between them. This CDR3 is 14 amino acids long. The germline CDR1 and CDR2 sequences are SGHRS and YFSETQ. This CDR3 reads CASSEGSSNQPQHF. CDR3 sequence (DNA): TGCGCCAGCAGCGAAGGGAGTAGCAATCAGCCCCAGCATTTT.

The rearrangement uses TRBV28 and TRBJ2-1; D not resolved. The CDR3 length is 12 residues. V was cut by 3 bases and J by 7 bases, with 7 bases left in between. Per germline, CDR1 MDHEN and CDR2 SYDVKM. CDR3 region: CASSFLLNEQFF. DNA for the CDR3: TGTGCCAGCAGTTTTCTACTAAATGAGCAGTTCTTC.

The gene calls are TRBV18 and TRBJ1-1, with D tentatively TRBD1 (6 bases). Germline CDR1 reads KGHSH; CDR2 reads LQKENI. The CDR3 contains 15 residues. V lost 5 bases, J lost 4 bases, and 17 bases lay in between. Written as DNA, the CDR3 is TGTGCCAGCTCATCGACCCTGACAGGAGGCACTGAAGCTTTCTTT. Amino acids: CASSSTLTGGTEAFF.

The rearrangement joins TRBV4-1 to TRBJ2-1; D is possibly TRBD2 (7 bases). The V and J ends lost 1 base and 0 bases respectively, with 22 bases between them. The CDR3 spans 20 residues. Per germline, CDR1 MGHRA and CDR2 YSYEKL. Here the CDR3 reads CASSQAPLFGGLRSYNEQFF. The CDR3 DNA reads as TGCGCCAGCAGCCAAGCCCCCTTATTCGGGGGGCTCCGCTCCTACAATGAGCAGTTCTTC.

The gene calls are TRBV6-5 and TRBJ1-2; the D is unclear. Trimming pared 0 bases from V and 6 bases from J, leaving 14 bases between. Germline V gene lookup returns CDR1 MNHEY and CDR2 SVGAGI. The CDR3 spans 15 residues. The CDR3 is CASSYSSGVGNGYTF. DNA for the CDR3: TGTGCCAGCAGTTACTCGTCCGGGGTAGGGAATGGCTACACCTTC.

V usage is TRBV7-2 and J usage is TRBJ2-3; D is unclear. The CDR3 sequence is 16 residues long. CDR1 is SGHTA and CDR2 is FQGNSA in the germline V gene. Trimming removed 1 base from V and 1 base from J, with 12 bases in between. DNA for the CDR3: TGTGCCAGCAGCTTAGGGTTCGACCCCCGCACAGATACGCAGTATTTT. This translates into CASSLGFDPRTDTQYF.

This clone was counted a single time. The chain carries TRBV21-1 and TRBJ1-2; TRBD1 was called by the table and not checked on the DNA. TRBV21-1 is noted as a pseudogene. CDR3 size: 15 residues. This CDR3 reads CASSKGGRDKGGYTF. Written as DNA, the CDR3 is TGTGCCAGCAGCAAAGGGGGCAGGGATAAGGGCGGCTACACCTTC.

The J gene is TRBJ1-6, the V gene TRBV28; TRBD1 is a possible D gene (5 bases). V was pared by 6 bases and J by 0 bases, with 15 bases between. This CDR3 is built from 17 residues. The germline gives CDR1 MDHEN, CDR2 SYDVKM. The CDR3 DNA is TGTGCCAGCAGCCCCCGGGGGGGGAGCTCCTATAATTCACCCCTCCACTTT. Residues: CASSPRGGSSYNSPLHF.